The 30 T cell receptor beta chains reported below all come from one sample, sequenced in a study of blood T cell repertoires in COVID-19. This table comes from immunoSEQ multiplex PCR, and its TCRdb copy is limited to in-frame clones, with some not included. This sample has 200,000 or so clones; over 60% occur once, and the top ten carry 5.5%. Source material: peripheral blood. These TCRs come from a woman aged 70-85 years with acute or convalescent COVID-19.

The V and J genes are TRBV5-6 and TRBJ1-3; 7 bases match TRBD1. The CDR3 is 16 amino acids. The V segment lost 1 base and the J segment 0 bases; nucleotides outside the gene matches: 4. Per germline, CDR1 SGHDT and CDR2 YYEEEE. In DNA, the CDR3 is TGTGCCAGCAGCTTGAGGGGGCTCAACTCTGGAAACACCATATATTTT. Amino acids: CASSLRGLNSGNTIYF.

This clone was picked up a small number of times. Written as DNA, the CDR3 is TGTGCCAGCTCATCACAACAGGGGGTAAAGTCTGGAAACACCATATATTTT. Protein: CASSSQQGVKSGNTIYF. The chain combines TRBV18 with TRBJ1-3; 8 nucleotides match TRBD1. Losses at the gene ends were 5 bases for V and 1 base for J; bases not matched to a gene: 10. The CDR3 extends over 17 amino acids. The germline CDR1 and CDR2 sequences are KGHSH and LQKENI.

On this clone: One end of the junction is discordant with germline, which a read error may explain. The chain carries TRBV28 and TRBJ1-4, with D hard to call. Per the germline V gene, CDR1 is MDHEN and CDR2 is SYDVKM. The CDR3 extends over 13 amino acids. The CDR3 region is CASSYETYEKLFF. CDR3 sequence (DNA): TGTGCCAGCAGTTATGAAACTTATGAAAAACTGTTTTTT.

This chain joins TRBV7-9 and TRBJ1-3; D is perhaps TRBD1 (5 bases). Trimming shortened V by 5 bases and J by 0 bases, and 14 bases separated the two germline ends. The CDR3 sequence is 16 residues long. The germline CDR1 and CDR2 sequences are SEHNR and FQNEAQ (reference sequence). In DNA form, the CDR3 reads TGTGCCAGCAGCCGAGGACCGCAGGGCTCTGGAAACACCATATATTTT. Its protein is CASSRGPQGSGNTIYF.

The rearrangement joins TRBV28 to TRBJ2-1; D might be TRBD1 (6 bases). The V gene lost 1 base and the J gene lost 9 bases, with 16 bases spanning the gap. The CDR3 is made up of 15 amino acids. Germline V gene data show CDR1 as MDHEN and CDR2 as SYDVKM. The CDR3 DNA reads TGTGCCAGCAGTTTATTGCCCTTGGGGGCAGGTGAGCAGTTCTTC. The encoded protein is CASSLLPLGAGEQFF.

In regard to this clone: At one boundary the junction diverges from the germline segment, which might be a read error. This chain links TRBV5-6 with TRBJ1-6; 8 nucleotides agree with TRBD1. Per the germline V gene, CDR1 is SGHDT and CDR2 is YYEEEE. The CDR3 is 15 amino acids. In nucleotides, the CDR3 is TGTGCCAGCAGTTTGGGGACAGGTGCTAGTTCACCCCTCCACTTT. It encodes CASSLGTGASSPLHF.

This clone was seen a single time. The V gene is TRBV4-1, the J gene TRBJ1-5; 8 bases map to TRBD1. In germline, CDR1 is MGHRA, CDR2 YSYEKL. The CDR3 loop spans 15 amino acids. Losses at the gene ends were 7 bases for V and 1 base for J; bases not matched to a gene: 6. DNA of the CDR3: TGCGCCAGCAAACCGACAGGGGTAAGCAATCAGCCCCAGCATTTT. This translates into CASKPTGVSNQPQHF.

A few counts support this clone. The chain uses TRBV5-1 and TRBJ2-7, with D perhaps TRBD1 (6 bases). The CDR3 is made up of 14 amino acids. Germline lookup yields CDR1 SGHRS and CDR2 YFSETQ. The V and J ends lost 0 bases and 0 bases respectively, with 7 bases between them. The CDR3 DNA reads as TGCGCCAGCAGCTTGGGGACAGTCTCCTACGAGCAGTACTTC. Translating it yields CASSLGTVSYEQYF.

V is TRBV11-3 and J is TRBJ2-5; 9 bases line up with TRBD1. The CDR3 extends over 18 amino acids. Germline V gene sequence: CDR1 SGHNT, CDR2 YENEEA. The J segment lost 3 bases and the V segment lost 5 bases, leaving 16 bases of the junction unmatched. The CDR3 reads CASSDRTGDYPGEETQYF. In DNA form, the CDR3 reads TGTGCCAGCAGCGATCGGACAGGGGACTACCCAGGAGAAGAGACCCAGTACTTC.

This rearrangement joins TRBV18 to TRBJ2-2, with D perhaps matching TRBD1 (6 bases). V was trimmed by 4 bases and J by 1 base, leaving 10 bases between them. The CDR3 length is 15 residues. Germline lookup yields CDR1 KGHSH and CDR2 LQKENI. The CDR3 region is CASSRIQGNTGELFF. The CDR3 DNA reads TGTGCCAGCTCACGCATACAGGGGAACACCGGGGAGCTGTTTTTT.

As DNA, the CDR3 is TGTGCCAGCAGCTCTGGGAGACAGGGGGGCTTGGTAGAAAAACTGTTTTTT. Encoded protein: CASSSGRQGGLVEKLFF. J is TRBJ1-4 and V is TRBV5-4; TRBD1 matches 9 bases. Unmatched junction bases numbered 14, after V lost 3 bases and J lost 8 bases. This CDR3 is built from 17 residues. Germline CDR1 and CDR2: SGHNT and YYREEE (reference sequence).

Concerning this clone: Because the CDR3's place on the DNA is in doubt, the DNA is left out and the CDR3 is given as listed by TCRdb. This chain uses TRBV27 with TRBJ2-1; no check of the table's D call, TRBD2, against the DNA was made. Looked up from germline, CDR1 is MNHEY and CDR2 is SMNVEV (reference sequence). Including both end residues, the CDR3 is 17 amino acids long. The CDR3: CASSTSKLAGGHNEQFF.

The chain recombines TRBV5-1 with TRBJ1-6; 7 nucleotides match TRBD1. V gave up 4 bases and J gave up 2 bases; unmatched junction bases: 3. The CDR3 has 15 residues. Germline CDR1 reads SGHRS; CDR2 reads YFSETQ. The DNA for the CDR3 is TGCGCCAGCAGCCCCGGGACAGCCTATAATTCACCCCTCCACTTT. It is translated as CASSPGTAYNSPLHF.

This chain uses TRBV11-1 with TRBJ1-1, with TRBD1 identical over 8 bases. This CDR3 has 14 amino acids. V lost 5 bases, J lost 4 bases, and 6 bases stayed unmatched. Germline V lookup: CDR1 SGHAT, CDR2 FQDESV (reference sequence). The CDR3 coding sequence is TGTGCCAGCAGCCCGGGACAGGAGGGCACTGAAGCTTTCTTT. It translates to CASSPGQEGTEAFF.

The table lists this clone with a count of one. V and J are TRBV11-3 and TRBJ1-1; 7 bases are a match to TRBD1. Germline V gene data show CDR1 as SGHNT and CDR2 as YENEEA. V lost 4 bases and J lost 8; bases outside the gene matches: 1. The CDR3 totals 11 residues. The CDR3 protein is CASSSQGEAFF. CDR3 in DNA: TGTGCCAGCAGCTCACAGGGGGAAGCTTTCTTT.

The chain carries TRBV5-1 and TRBJ1-3; the match to TRBD1 covers 8 bases. V dropped 1 base and J dropped 2; count of bases not matched to a gene: 2. This CDR3 has 15 residues. CDR1 and CDR2 (germline): SGHRS, YFSETQ. CDR3 sequence (DNA): TGCGCCAGCAGCTTGCAGACAGGGGCTGGAAACACCATATATTTT. This translates into CASSLQTGAGNTIYF.

V and J are TRBV6-5 and TRBJ2-3, with 9 bases lining up with TRBD2. The CDR3 sequence is 13 residues long. V gave up 6 bases and J gave up 4 bases; unmatched junction bases: 2. Germline V CDR1 and CDR2: MNHEY, SVGAGI. The chain's CDR3 is CASRGTSSDTQYF. The CDR3 coding sequence is TGTGCCAGCAGAGGGACTAGCTCAGATACGCAGTATTTT.

This clone has more than one count but fewer than ten. The CDR3 region is CASSPLGEVHGELFF. For the CDR3, the DNA is TGTGCCAGCAGTCCACTGGGGGAGGTCCACGGGGAGCTGTTTTTT. The rearrangement uses TRBV7-3 and TRBJ2-2; D is possibly TRBD2 (6 bases). The length of the CDR3 is 15 residues. Germline CDR1 and CDR2: SGHTA and FQGTGA. The V gene lost 6 bases and the J gene lost 7 bases, with 18 bases spanning the gap.

The chain's CDR3 is CATSGFQSNYGYTF. CDR3 nucleotides: TGTGCCACCAGTGGGTTCCAGTCGAACTATGGCTACACCTTC. This chain uses TRBV24-1 with TRBJ1-2; D gene unclear. The CDR3 runs to 14 residues. The V end lost 5 bases, the J end lost 2 bases, and 11 bases lay between the germline ends. Per germline, CDR1 KGHDR and CDR2 SFDVKD.

The V and J genes are TRBV19 and TRBJ2-4, with D tentatively TRBD1 (6 bases). CDR1 and CDR2 (germline): LNHDA, SQIVND (reference sequence). The CDR3 is 14 residues long. V was trimmed by 7 bases and J by 3 bases, leaving 13 bases between them. CDR3 bases: TGTGCCAGTAACCCGGACAGATTCAAAAACATTCAGTACTTC. It yields the protein CASNPDRFKNIQYF. Looking up the rest from reference TRBV19 and TRBJ2-4 gives the full variable domain: DGGITQSPKYLFRKEGQNVTLSCEQNLNHDAMYWYRQDPGQGLRLIYYSQIVNDFQKGDIAEGYSVSREKKESFPLTVTSAQKNPTAFYLCASNPDRFKNIQYFGAGTRLSVL.

The chain is built from TRBV14 and TRBJ1-6; 7 positions match TRBD1. Trimming at V came to 1 base and at J to 6 bases, leaving 6 bases not matched to a gene. The CDR3 totals 16 residues. The germline CDR1 and CDR2 sequences are SGHDN and FVKESK. Written as DNA, the CDR3 is TGTGCCAGCAGCCAAGGGGCAGGGGGACGTAATTCACCCCTCCACTTT. Residues: CASSQGAGGRNSPLHF. The whole variable domain, filled in from reference TRBV14 and TRBJ1-6, reads EAGVTQFPSHSVIEKGQTVTLRCDPISGHDNLYWYRRVMGKEIKFLLHFVKESKQDESGMPNNRFLAERTGGTYSTLKVQPAELEDSGVYFCASSQGAGGRNSPLHFGNGTRLTVT.

CDR3 in DNA: TGTGCCAGCAGCACGGGGAGGAATGAGCAGTTCTTC. Protein: CASSTGRNEQFF. The chain carries TRBV28 and TRBJ2-1, with a weak D call TRBD2 (6 bases). With 6 bases removed from V and 7 bases from J, the gap between germline ends came to 10 bases. CDR1 and CDR2 from the germline V gene are MDHEN and SYDVKM. The CDR3 has 12 residues.

This chain uses TRBV7-3 with TRBJ2-1, with D hard to call. The germline V gene encodes CDR1 SGHTA and CDR2 FQGTGA. CDR3 length: 15 amino acids. Between the trimmed V and J ends, which lost 5 bases and 4 bases, there was a span of 15 bases. The CDR3 protein is CASSPPGVLYNEQFF. The CDR3 DNA reads as TGTGCCAGCAGCCCCCCCGGAGTACTTTACAATGAGCAGTTCTTC.

This clone came up once. This sequence joins TRBV2 and TRBJ1-2, with a possible D match to TRBD1 (5 bases). V gave up 7 bases and J gave up 4 bases, with 7 bases separating them. The CDR3 runs 11 residues. Looked up from germline, CDR1 is SNHLY and CDR2 is FYNNEI. The CDR3 sequence is CASKQAYGYTF. The CDR3 DNA reads as TGTGCCAGCAAACAGGCCTATGGCTACACCTTC.

On this clone itself: A junction boundary mismatches the germline segment, possibly from a read error. The rearrangement links TRBV6-6 to TRBJ1-2; D call uncertain. Germline V gene data show CDR1 as MNHNY and CDR2 as SVGAGI (reference sequence). This CDR3 has 12 amino acids. CDR3 protein: CAGSFNVYGYTF. CDR3 bases: TGTGCCGGCAGTTTCAATGTCTATGGCTACACCTTC.

Only one count was recorded for this clone. V and J are TRBV28 and TRBJ1-4; D is unresolved. Trimming removed 6 bases at V and 0 bases at J, with 8 bases between. Germline V gene data show CDR1 as MDHEN and CDR2 as SYDVKM. CDR3 size: 14 residues. CDR3 amino acids: CASSPGSTNEKLFF. The CDR3 DNA reads as TGTGCCAGCAGCCCGGGATCAACTAATGAAAAACTGTTTTTT.

The chain joins TRBV24-1 to TRBJ2-3; 9 bases fit TRBD2. Per germline, CDR1 KGHDR and CDR2 SFDVKD. This CDR3 spans 14 amino acids. The trim removed 8 bases at V and 5 bases at J, leaving 7 bases unmatched. The DNA for the CDR3 is TGTGCCACCACATCTAGCGGGGCGGGAGATACGCAGTATTTT. Its protein product is CATTSSGAGDTQYF.

Only one count was recorded for this clone. V usage is TRBV27 and J usage is TRBJ1-6, with 7 bases identical to TRBD1. The V segment lost 4 bases and the J segment 8 bases; nucleotides outside the gene matches: 5. This CDR3 region has 14 residues. Germline CDR1 MNHEY, CDR2 SMNVEV (reference sequence). The CDR3 nucleotides read TGTGCCAGCAGTTCCCGACAGGGAGATTCACCCCTCCACTTT. It specifies CASSSRQGDSPLHF.

J is TRBJ2-3 and V is TRBV24-1; 10 bases line up with TRBD2. CDR1 and CDR2 (germline): KGHDR, SFDVKD. This CDR3 is 16 amino acids long. Trimming cost V 2 bases and J 2 bases; bases outside gene matches: 3. This CDR3 is CATSDWTSGLTDTQYF. The CDR3 DNA follows: TGTGCCACCAGTGATTGGACTAGCGGACTCACAGATACGCAGTATTTT.

The chain carries TRBV27 and TRBJ2-5, with D unclear. The CDR3 is 14 amino acids. Trimming cost V 5 bases and J 4 bases, with 14 bases left between them. CDR1 and CDR2 from the germline V gene are MNHEY and SMNVEV (reference sequence). CDR3 sequence reads: CASSPLDTLETQYF. CDR3 DNA: TGTGCCAGCAGTCCCCTCGACACCTTAGAGACCCAGTACTTC.